This T cell receptor (beta chain) was identified during a study of cytomegalovirus exposure and HLA in healthy donors. On the study more broadly: Inside one of the first data releases sat about 85 million unique TCRs taken from HLA-typed donors.

V lost 2 bases, J lost 2 bases, and 1 base stayed unmatched. Looked up from germline, CDR1 is SGHRS and CDR2 is YFSETQ. The CDR3 is 14 amino acids. To note about this clone: Its antigen is not identified.

The study, taken as a whole, reports: Generally TCR sequences proved uncommon, though certain public TCRs appeared in numerous donors. An observed cluster of highly shared sequence variants was recorded as a likely sequencing artifact.

This PCR relied on a set of 60 Vbeta primers and 13 Jbeta primers. Here immunoSEQ multiplex PCR was the method, and the copy in TCRdb shows in-frame clones only, minus some. The top ten clones hold 4.5% to 6% of a sample with fewer than 80,000 clones, less than 85% of them seen once. The sample was PBMCs. This receptor was taken from a woman in her thirties in good health and CMV-seronegative. The rearrangement links TRBV5-1 to TRBJ1-3; 7 positions match TRBD1. This CDR3 is CASSLQGTGNTIYF. Here the CDR3 DNA reads TGCGCCAGCAGCTTACAGGGGACTGGAAACACCATATATTTT.